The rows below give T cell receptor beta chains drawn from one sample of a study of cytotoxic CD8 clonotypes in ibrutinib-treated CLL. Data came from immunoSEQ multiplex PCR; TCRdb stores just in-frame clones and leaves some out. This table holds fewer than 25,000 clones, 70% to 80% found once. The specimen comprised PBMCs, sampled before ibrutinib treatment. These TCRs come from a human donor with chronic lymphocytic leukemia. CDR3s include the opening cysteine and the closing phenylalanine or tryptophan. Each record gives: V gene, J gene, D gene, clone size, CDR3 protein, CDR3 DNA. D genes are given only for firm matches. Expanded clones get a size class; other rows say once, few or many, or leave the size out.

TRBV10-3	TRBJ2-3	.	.	CAISESRGEGVADTQYF	TGTGCCATCAGTGAGTCTAGGGGGGAGGGGGTCGCAGATACGCAGTATTTT
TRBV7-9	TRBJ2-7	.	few	CASSLAQAPYEQYF	TGTGCCAGCAGCTTAGCGCAGGCCCCCTACGAGCAGTACTTC
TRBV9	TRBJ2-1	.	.	CASSLTWTWGNEQFF	TGTGCCAGCAGCCTAACATGGACCTGGGGCAATGAGCAGTTCTTC
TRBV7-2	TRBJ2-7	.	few	CASSPGQEFYEQYF	TGTGCCAGCAGCCCCGGGCAGGAGTTCTACGAGCAGTACTTC
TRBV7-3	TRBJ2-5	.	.	CASSLTFGKGETQYF	TGTGCCAGCAGCTTAACGTTTGGCAAGGGAGAGACCCAGTACTTC
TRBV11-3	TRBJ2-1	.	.	CASSLVSTSGHEQFF	TGTGCCAGCAGCTTAGTCTCGACTAGTGGGCATGAGCAGTTCTTC
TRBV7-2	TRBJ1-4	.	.	CASSARGLNEKLFF	TGTGCCAGCAGCGCAAGGGGCTTAAATGAAAAACTGTTTTTT
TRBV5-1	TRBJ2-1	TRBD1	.	CASTPDPGQSYNEQFF	TGCGCCAGCACCCCTGACCCGGGACAGTCCTACAATGAGCAGTTCTTC
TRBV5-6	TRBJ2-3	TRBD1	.	CASSRLDRVGTDTQYF	TGTGCCAGCAGCCGACTGGACAGGGTCGGGACAGATACGCAGTATTTT
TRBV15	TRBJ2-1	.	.	CATSRSDGGKSYNEQFF	TGTGCCACCAGCAGGTCAGACGGCGGGAAGTCCTACAATGAGCAGTTCTTC
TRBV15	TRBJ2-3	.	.	CATTRGSTDTQYF	TGTGCCACCACAAGGGGGAGCACAGATACGCAGTATTTT
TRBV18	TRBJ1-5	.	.	CASSPDRNQPQHF	TGTGCCAGCTCACCAGACCGTAATCAGCCCCAGCATTTT
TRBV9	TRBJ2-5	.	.	CASSVDPAGQETQYF	TGTGCCAGCAGCGTAGATCCAGCGGGTCAAGAGACCCAGTACTTC
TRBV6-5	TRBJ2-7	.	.	CASSKGLGYEQYF	TGTGCCAGCAGTAAGGGACTCGGCTACGAGCAGTACTTC
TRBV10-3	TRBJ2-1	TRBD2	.	CAISPGLAGGPSYNEQFF	TGTGCCATCAGCCCGGGACTAGCGGGAGGGCCCTCCTACAATGAGCAGTTCTTC
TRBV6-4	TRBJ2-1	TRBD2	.	CASSDKSKTSGYNEQFF	TGTGCCAGCAGTGACAAGTCTAAGACTAGCGGGTACAATGAGCAGTTCTTC
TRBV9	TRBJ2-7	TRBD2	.	CASSVDSGREQYF	TGTGCCAGCAGCGTAGATAGCGGGAGGGAGCAGTACTTC